The 2 T cell receptor beta chains in this list originate from one sample, sequenced in a study of T cells in Graves' hyperthyroidism and ophthalmopathy. Researchers amplified the TCR beta CDR3 regions from RNA transcripts. The primer set for the first-round RT-PCR of the TCR CDR3 was HTBI. A single record per CDR3 protein comes from TCRdb applying MiXCR to the multiplex PCR reads. The sample yields some 360,000 distinct CDR3 sequences, about 15% seen once. The sequenced material came from blood. The receptors derive from a woman in her sixties with Graves' hyperthyroidism.

As regards this clonotype: A read error may be the cause here, since a much bigger clone is one base away. The CDR3 does not end in the conserved phenylalanine or tryptophan, so this is likely a read error. This chain joins TRBV9 and TRBJ1-2; D call uncertain. Germline V CDR1 and CDR2: SGDLS, YYNGEE. The V and J ends lost 3 bases and 5 bases respectively, with 20 bases between them. This CDR3 contains 16 residues. The CDR3 is CASSAQLSGVGYGYTS. The CDR3 bases are TGTGCCAGCAGCGCCCAGTTGAGTGGGGTCGGGTATGGCTACACCTCC.

Ten or more counts support this clonotype. The chain joins TRBV7-9 to TRBJ1-1; D ambiguous. This CDR3 has 10 residues. Trimming left V 2 bases short and J 5 bases short, with 0 bases between. Germline V gives CDR1 SEHNR, CDR2 FQNEAQ (reference sequence). CDR3 region: CASSLTEAFF. CDR3 sequence (DNA): TGTGCCAGCAGCTTAACTGAAGCTTTCTTT.